The 17 T cell receptor beta chains presented below share a single source sample, sequenced in a study of cytomegalovirus exposure and HLA in healthy donors. Both 60 Vbeta primers and 13 Jbeta primers went into the PCR. Sequencing was performed with immunoSEQ multiplex PCR; in TCRdb, only in-frame clones are kept and a portion is missing. The repertoire holds over 100,000 clones, with about 83% as singletons. Specimen: PBMCs. These TCRs come from a woman aged 30 to 39 in good health and CMV-seronegative.

This chain links TRBV7-2 with TRBJ1-1; the D gene is possibly TRBD1 (6 bases). The V end lost 5 bases, the J end lost 3 bases, and 10 bases lay between the germline ends. CDR1 SGHTA and CDR2 FQGNSA come from the germline V gene. The CDR3 is 13 residues long. In DNA, the CDR3 is TGTGCCAGCAGCCTACAGGGATACACTGAAGCTTTCTTT. It translates to CASSLQGYTEAFF.

The CDR3, as DNA: TGTGCCAGCAGTTACTCGGAGACAGATACGCAGTATTTT. It yields the protein CASSYSETDTQYF. This chain connects TRBV6-6 to TRBJ2-3; no reliable D call. Trimming stripped 0 bases from V and 3 bases from J, with 4 bases between. Germline CDR1 is MNHNY and CDR2 is SVGAGI (reference sequence). CDR3 length: 13 residues.

The J gene is TRBJ1-4, the V gene TRBV18; D ambiguous. V lost 0 bases and J 5 bases, leaving 7 bases between the germline ends. The CDR3 has 14 residues. The germline V gene has CDR1 KGHSH and CDR2 LQKENI. The DNA of the CDR3 is TGTGCCAGCTCACCACCGTTGGGCAATGAAAAACTGTTTTTT. It encodes CASSPPLGNEKLFF.

This clone is a singleton in its sample. This CDR3 is CASSLVSGISEQYF. The CDR3 nucleotides read TGTGCCAGCAGCTTAGTTAGCGGGATCTCCGAGCAGTACTTC. V and J are TRBV7-9 and TRBJ2-7; the match to TRBD2 covers 8 bases. Germline CDR1 SEHNR, CDR2 FQNEAQ (reference sequence). The CDR3 extends over 14 amino acids. The V gene end was trimmed by 1 base and the J gene end by 6 bases; junction bases not matched to a gene: 5.

The rearrangement uses TRBV28 and TRBJ2-1, with D possibly being TRBD2 (5 bases). The V and J ends lost 4 bases and 7 bases respectively, with 11 bases between them. Germline V gene data show CDR1 as MDHEN and CDR2 as SYDVKM. This CDR3 has 13 amino acids. The CDR3 spells CASSSGTRNEQFF. For the CDR3, the DNA is TGTGCCAGCAGTTCTGGTACTAGGAATGAGCAGTTCTTC.

The chain uses TRBV19 and TRBJ2-1; D gene unclear. The CDR3 extends over 11 amino acids. Germline V gene sequence: CDR1 LNHDA, CDR2 SQIVND (reference sequence). Trimming removed 7 bases at V and 6 bases at J, with 7 bases between. CDR3 nucleotide sequence: TGTGCCAGTACCTCTAGCAATGAGCAGTTCTTC. Translating it yields CASTSSNEQFF.

This clone appeared a few times. Different DNA sequences within this sample yield the same CDR3. The chain couples TRBV6-1 to TRBJ2-7, with 11 bases that match TRBD2. This CDR3 region has 14 residues. Germline V gene sequence: CDR1 MNHNS, CDR2 SASEGT. Unmatched junction bases numbered 3, after V lost 4 bases and J lost 4 bases. CDR3 sequence: CASSVLAGEYEQYF. The CDR3 DNA follows: TGTGCCAGCAGTGTACTAGCGGGAGAGTACGAGCAGTACTTC.

The CDR3, as DNA: TGTGCCAGCAGGAGCGCAACTAGCGGGTACGAGCAGTACTTC. Protein sequence: CASRSATSGYEQYF. V usage is TRBV28 and J usage is TRBJ2-7; 9 bases align to TRBD2. The CDR3 has 14 residues. Unmatched junction bases numbered 7, after V lost 6 bases and J lost 4 bases. CDR1 and CDR2 (germline): MDHEN, SYDVKM. The full variable domain, completed using reference TRBV28 and TRBJ2-7, is DVKVTQSSRYLVKRTGEKVFLECVQDMDHENMFWYRQDPGLGLRLIYFSYDVKMKEKGDIPEGYSVSREKKERFSLILESASTNQTSMYLCASRSATSGYEQYFGPGTRLTVT.

This clone was seen just once. The chain combines TRBV5-1 with TRBJ2-3; D ambiguous. Germline CDR1 SGHRS, CDR2 YFSETQ. The CDR3 totals 13 residues. V dropped 4 bases and J dropped 5 bases, with 11 bases sitting between them. The CDR3 DNA is TGCGCCAGCAGCCCGACTGTACGAGATACGCAGTATTTT. This translates into CASSPTVRDTQYF.

This clone was seen once. The V and J genes are TRBV7-2 and TRBJ2-7; 9 nucleotides match TRBD2. The CDR3 has 15 residues. Germline CDR1 and CDR2: SGHTA and FQGNSA. V lost 5 bases, J lost 4 bases, and 9 bases stayed unmatched. The CDR3 nucleotides are TGTGCCAGCAGCCGAACCGAAGCGGGAGGATACGAGCAGTACTTC. It is translated as CASSRTEAGGYEQYF.

The gene calls are TRBV30 and TRBJ2-1, with TRBD1 matching over 8 bases. This CDR3 is built from 14 residues. The germline gives CDR1 GTSNPN, CDR2 SVGIG (reference sequence). After removal of 1 base from V and 9 bases from J, the junction contained 8 bases not matched to a gene. The CDR3 reads CAWSGRTGMFEQFF. The DNA of the CDR3 is TGTGCCTGGAGTGGTAGGACAGGGATGTTTGAGCAGTTCTTC.

The chain joins TRBV7-8 to TRBJ1-5; TRBD1 might be the D (6 bases). CDR1 is SGHVS, CDR2 FQNEAQ, per germline. V dropped 2 bases and J dropped 5 bases, with 16 bases sitting between them. There are 16 residues in the CDR3. CDR3 residues: CASSLSNREIDQPQHF. CDR3 DNA sequence: TGTGCCAGCAGCTTAAGTAACAGGGAAATAGATCAGCCCCAGCATTTT.

The chain is built from TRBV4-3 and TRBJ2-6; 10 bases are a match to TRBD1. This CDR3 comprises 18 residues. V lost 3 bases to trimming and J lost 4 bases; unmatched junction nucleotides: 9. Germline CDR1 LGHNA, CDR2 YSLEER. The CDR3 DNA reads TGCGCCAGCAGCCACGCGGGGACAGGGGCTTCCGGGGCCAACGTCCTGACTTTC. Translation gives CASSHAGTGASGANVLTF.

The chain carries TRBV9 and TRBJ2-3, with TRBD1 identical over 8 bases. Germline trimming cut 4 bases from V and 6 bases from J; bases unmatched to any gene: 10. This CDR3 region has 15 residues. The germline V gene encodes CDR1 SGDLS and CDR2 YYNGEE. CDR3: CASSSETGVGDTQYF. The CDR3 region has the DNA TGTGCCAGCAGCTCTGAGACAGGGGTGGGGGATACGCAGTATTTT.

About this clone: Additional DNA sequences in this sample encode the identical CDR3. This chain joins TRBV7-8 and TRBJ1-3; the D is unclear. Germline V gene data show CDR1 as SGHVS and CDR2 as FQNEAQ. The CDR3 contains 15 residues. V dropped 3 bases and J dropped 0 bases, with 9 bases sitting between them. The DNA of the CDR3 is TGTGCCAGCAGCTTCTCTACTAACTCTGGAAACACCATATATTTT. Amino acid sequence: CASSFSTNSGNTIYF.

Here the CDR3 reads CASSTVEGSEQYF. Here the CDR3 DNA reads TGCGCCAGCAGCACCGTTGAGGGTTCCGAGCAGTACTTC. The rearrangement links TRBV5-1 to TRBJ2-7, with a weak D call TRBD2 (5 bases). The CDR3 is made up of 13 amino acids. Germline loops: CDR1 SGHRS, CDR2 YFSETQ. Trimming left V 4 bases short and J 6 bases short, with 14 bases between.

The chain combines TRBV7-9 with TRBJ2-7; D gene ambiguous. CDR1 and CDR2 from the germline V gene are SEHNR and FQNEAQ (reference sequence). CDR3 length: 15 amino acids. V was trimmed by 0 bases and J by 7 bases, leaving 16 bases between them. The chain's CDR3 is CASSLAVTNGQEQYF. The CDR3 nucleotides are TGTGCCAGCAGCTTAGCAGTCACTAACGGTCAGGAGCAGTACTTC.